This entry lists 25 T cell receptor beta chains sequenced from one sample in a study of breast tumors, draining lymph nodes, adjacent tissues. MiXCR, applied by TCRdb to the multiplex PCR reads, yields one record per CDR3 protein. The sample lists about 130,000 distinct CDR3 sequences, 21% occurring once. The lymph nodes were axillary draining lymph nodes from breast cancer patients. The sample taken for sequencing was axillary lymph node tissue. Every receptor here comes from a female donor with breast cancer. Some clones in this sample may be carry-over from other donors' samples.

This clonotype was found many times. The chain couples TRBV5-1 to TRBJ2-5; 9 bases are a match to TRBD2. Per the germline V gene, CDR1 is SGHRS and CDR2 is YFSETQ. V trimming: 3 bases; J trimming: 5 bases; junction bases outside the gene matches: 8. The CDR3 sequence is 15 residues long. In DNA form, the CDR3 reads TGCGCCAGCAGCTGGACGAGCGGGAGGAGGGAGACCCAGTACTTC. This translates into CASSWTSGRRETQYF.

In its sample, this clonotype was seen many times. This sequence joins TRBV11-2 and TRBJ1-2, with a possible D match to TRBD1 (6 bases). Per germline, CDR1 SGHAT and CDR2 FQNNGV. The CDR3 length is 15 residues. The V and J ends lost 1 base and 6 bases respectively, with 15 bases between them. The CDR3 region has the DNA TGTGCCAGCAGCTTAGTGTCAGGGGATGAGAATGGCTACACCTTC. Translated: CASSLVSGDENGYTF.

This clonotype has ten or more counts. CDR3 sequence (DNA): TGTGCCAGCAGCTCGACAGGGGTTGGCACAGATACGCAGTATTTT. Its protein is CASSSTGVGTDTQYF. The V call is TRBV5-4, the J call TRBJ2-3; 8 nucleotides agree with TRBD1. This CDR3 has 15 residues. The V gene end was trimmed by 3 bases and the J gene end by 1 base; junction bases not matched to a gene: 4. Germline loops: CDR1 SGHNT, CDR2 YYREEE (reference sequence).

This clonotype appeared many times. The V call is TRBV5-1, the J call TRBJ2-5, with 8 bases that match TRBD1. The length of the CDR3 is 15 residues. Germline V gene data show CDR1 as SGHRS and CDR2 as YFSETQ. J was trimmed by 2 bases and V by 5 bases; bases with no gene match: 8. As DNA, the CDR3 is TGCGCCAGCAGATTGCGGACAGGGATACAAGAGACCCAGTACTTC. Translation gives CASRLRTGIQETQYF.

This clonotype was seen ten or more times. The chain is built from TRBV6-5 and TRBJ1-2; TRBD1 agrees at 7 bases. The CDR3 has 14 amino acids. J was trimmed by 2 bases and V by 6 bases; bases with no gene match: 6. Germline CDR1 reads MNHEY; CDR2 reads SVGAGI. CDR3 sequence: CASSHATGNYGYTF. CDR3 in DNA: TGTGCCAGCAGCCATGCGACAGGGAACTATGGCTACACCTTC.

This clonotype was recorded at least ten times. The chain is built from TRBV20-1 and TRBJ2-5, with a possible D match to TRBD1 (7 bases). Between the trimmed V and J ends, which lost 6 bases and 5 bases, there was a span of 16 bases. This CDR3 is built from 13 residues. In germline, CDR1 is DFQATT, CDR2 SNEGSKA (reference sequence). The CDR3 DNA reads as TGCAGTGCCCCGCTACAGGGGAGGGAGACCCAGTACTTC. The encoded protein is CSAPLQGRETQYF.

There are many counts of this clonotype. The CDR3 loop reads CASSVSQGTGSPLHF. CDR3 coding DNA: TGTGCCAGTAGTGTATCACAGGGTACGGGATCACCCCTCCACTTT. The chain joins TRBV19 to TRBJ1-6; D might be TRBD1 (6 bases). Between the trimmed V and J ends, which lost 5 bases and 10 bases, there was a span of 18 bases. The V gene's germline CDR1 is LNHDA and CDR2 SQIVND (reference sequence). This CDR3 has 15 amino acids.

The chain has TRBV4-1 and TRBJ2-3; tentative D call: TRBD2 (5 bases). V was shortened by 1 base and J by 5 bases, with 22 bases between the two germline ends. This CDR3 has 18 amino acids. Germline CDR1 and CDR2: MGHRA and YSYEKL. The CDR3 DNA reads as TGCGCCAGCAGCCAAGTTCCGGGGAGAGGAATGGCACAAGATACGCAGTATTTT. Its protein is CASSQVPGRGMAQDTQYF.

This clonotype has at least ten counts. CDR3 bases: TGCAGCGTTGACTCCGGGTACGAGCAGTACTTC. Residues: CSVDSGYEQYF. The V and J genes are TRBV29-1 and TRBJ2-7; D not certain. The V gene's germline CDR1 is SQVTM and CDR2 ANQGSEA. The CDR3 spans 11 residues. Trimming pared 3 bases from V and 4 bases from J, leaving 7 bases between.

This clonotype was seen a handful of times. The V call is TRBV28, the J call TRBJ2-3; D perhaps matches TRBD2 (5 bases). The CDR3 is 16 amino acids. CDR1 is MDHEN and CDR2 is SYDVKM in the germline V gene. With 4 bases removed from V and 1 base from J, the gap between germline ends came to 15 bases. The CDR3 nucleotides read TGTGCCAGCAGTTCAAAAGCGGTGGTCGGCACAGATACGCAGTATTTT. Encoded protein: CASSSKAVVGTDTQYF.

This clonotype came up a few times. J is TRBJ2-3 and V is TRBV27; 14 bases line up with TRBD2. The CDR3 runs to 19 residues. Germline CDR1 MNHEY, CDR2 SMNVEV (reference sequence). V shed 3 bases and J 4 bases; nucleotides not matched to a gene: 12. CDR3 region: CASSLGLAGVSRISDTQYF. CDR3 sequence (DNA): TGTGCCAGCAGTTTGGGACTAGCGGGAGTCAGCCGGATCTCAGATACGCAGTATTTT.

This clonotype has more than one count but fewer than ten. V and J are TRBV27 and TRBJ2-6, with D perhaps given as TRBD1 or TRBD2 (5 bases each). Germline V CDR1 and CDR2: MNHEY, SMNVEV (reference sequence). The CDR3 has 15 residues. Between the trimmed V and J ends, which lost 6 bases and 2 bases, there was a span of 11 bases. For the CDR3, the DNA is TGTGCCAGCAGACTCGGGGCAGCTGGGGCCAACGTCCTGACTTTC. It is translated as CASRLGAAGANVLTF.

With respect to this clonotype: A much larger clone lies a single base off, so this may be a read error. The rearrangement joins TRBV4-1 to TRBJ1-2; 12 positions agree with TRBD1. Germline CDR1 MGHRA, CDR2 YSYEKL. The CDR3 totals 21 residues. V shed 0 bases, J shed 8 bases, and the junction held 22 bases outside the gene matches. CDR3 sequence (DNA): TGCGCCAGCAGCCAAGAATTCGTTAAAGGGACAGGGGGCAAGTATGCGGAAGGCTACACCTTC. Translating gives CASSQEFVKGTGGKYAEGYTF.

The genes are TRBV9 and TRBJ1-3; possible D gene TRBD1, 5 bases. V was pared by 3 bases and J by 0 bases, with 13 bases between. The CDR3 has 16 amino acids. In germline, CDR1 is SGDLS, CDR2 YYNGEE. CDR3 bases: TGTGCCAGCAGCGCAACCGGGGCTCTCTCTGGAAACACCATATATTTT. Amino acid sequence: CASSATGALSGNTIYF.

This clonotype was counted between two and nine times. This chain uses TRBV6-4 with TRBJ2-1, with a tentative D call TRBD2 (6 bases). The CDR3 extends over 19 amino acids. Germline V gene data show CDR1 as MRHNA and CDR2 as SNTAGT. Trimming removed 0 bases at V and 2 bases at J, with 20 bases between. CDR3 residues: CASSDSGVTGRGPYNEQFF. DNA of the CDR3: TGTGCCAGCAGTGACTCGGGGGTCACCGGGCGGGGTCCCTACAATGAGCAGTTCTTC.

The chain links TRBV7-9 to TRBJ2-7; TRBD2 matches at 9 bases. Trimming removed 5 bases from V and 6 bases from J; junction bases left unmatched: 20. Per germline, CDR1 SEHNR and CDR2 FQNEAQ (reference sequence). The CDR3 runs to 18 residues. The CDR3 region has the DNA TGTGCCAGCAGCCAGGTCGCGGGGGACTTAGCGGGAGAGGTCGAGCAGTACTTC. Residues: CASSQVAGDLAGEVEQYF.

Written as DNA, the CDR3 is TGTGCCAGTAGTACAGGGGGCAAGACAGATACGCAGTATTTT. Residues: CASSTGGKTDTQYF. The chain employs TRBV19 and TRBJ2-3, with 8 bases matching TRBD1. Germline V gene lookup returns CDR1 LNHDA and CDR2 SQIVND (reference sequence). This CDR3 contains 14 residues. Trimming removed 4 bases from V and 3 bases from J; junction bases left unmatched: 3. Full variable domain (missing parts from reference TRBV19 and TRBJ2-3): DGGITQSPKYLFRKEGQNVTLSCEQNLNHDAMYWYRQDPGQGLRLIYYSQIVNDFQKGDIAEGYSVSREKKESFPLTVTSAQKNPTAFYLCASSTGGKTDTQYFGPGTRLTVL.

This clonotype appeared a few times. The chain employs TRBV28 and TRBJ2-3; perhaps TRBD1 as D (7 bases). Germline CDR1 is MDHEN and CDR2 is SYDVKM. The CDR3 runs to 15 residues. The germline V and J ends were trimmed by 6 bases and 2 bases, with 15 bases remaining between them. As DNA, the CDR3 is TGTGCCAGCAGCACAGGGGACTCGGTCACAGATACGCAGTATTTT. This gives the protein CASSTGDSVTDTQYF.

Concerning this clonotype: Being one base from a much bigger clone, this may be a read error. The chain recombines TRBV24-1 with TRBJ2-2, with TRBD2 identical over 11 bases. The germline V gene has CDR1 KGHDR and CDR2 SFDVKD. Trimming cost V 5 bases and J 6 bases; bases outside gene matches: 7. This CDR3 is 16 amino acids long. CDR3 sequence: CATSGSGRALAGELFF. In DNA, the CDR3 is TGTGCCACCAGTGGTAGCGGGAGGGCCCTTGCCGGGGAGCTGTTTTTT.

In its sample, this clonotype was seen many times. The chain recombines TRBV27 with TRBJ2-7; 10 nucleotides line up with TRBD2. The CDR3 consists of 15 residues. Germline-derived CDR1 and CDR2 are MNHEY and SMNVEV (reference sequence). The trim removed 5 bases at V and 3 bases at J, leaving 7 bases unmatched. The DNA of the CDR3 is TGTGCCAGCAGTCCGGCTAGCGGGGGCCACTACGAGCAGTACTTC. It specifies CASSPASGGHYEQYF.

This clonotype was found many times. The chain couples TRBV10-3 to TRBJ1-5; no clear D gene. CDR3 size: 14 residues. V lost 8 bases to trimming and J lost 3 bases, with 14 bases between them. Germline assignment: CDR1 ENHRY and CDR2 SYGVKD. The CDR3 region is CAISGEMSNQPQHF. The CDR3, as DNA: TGTGCCATCTCCGGGGAAATGTCCAATCAGCCCCAGCATTTT.

This clonotype was recorded many times. The chain couples TRBV2 to TRBJ2-7; the match to TRBD1 covers 11 bases. CDR3 length equals 13 residues. In germline, CDR1 is SNHLY, CDR2 FYNNEI. V gave up 8 bases and J gave up 7 bases; unmatched junction bases: 7. CDR3 bases: TGTGCCAGCCTCGGACAGGGGGCACGGGAGCAGTACTTC. Protein sequence: CASLGQGAREQYF.

For this clonotype: A clone one base away is much larger, so this may be a read error. The chain joins TRBV4-1 to TRBJ1-2; 8 bases fit TRBD1. CDR1 and CDR2 from the germline V gene are MGHRA and YSYEKL. The CDR3 length is 15 residues. CDR3 amino acids: CAGSQDPGGMGGYTF. CDR3 DNA: TGCGCCGGCAGCCAAGATCCAGGGGGCATGGGTGGCTACACCTTC.

There are many counts of this clonotype. The chain joins TRBV5-4 to TRBJ2-7, with 8 bases matching TRBD1. CDR3 length equals 14 residues. CDR1 SGHNT and CDR2 YYREEE come from the germline V gene (reference sequence). With V trimmed by 5 bases and J by 0 bases, 4 bases remained unmatched. CDR3: CASRGQVSSYEQYF. Written as DNA, the CDR3 is TGTGCCAGCAGGGGACAGGTGAGCTCCTACGAGCAGTACTTC.

This clonotype appeared many times. The chain combines TRBV5-1 with TRBJ2-2; D is unclear. Germline V CDR1 and CDR2: SGHRS, YFSETQ. There are 14 residues in the CDR3. The V end was cut by 2 bases, the J end by 0 bases, with 5 bases between. The DNA of the CDR3 is TGCGCCAGCAGCTTCCTAGCGAACACCGGGGAGCTGTTTTTT. Translated, it gives CASSFLANTGELFF.